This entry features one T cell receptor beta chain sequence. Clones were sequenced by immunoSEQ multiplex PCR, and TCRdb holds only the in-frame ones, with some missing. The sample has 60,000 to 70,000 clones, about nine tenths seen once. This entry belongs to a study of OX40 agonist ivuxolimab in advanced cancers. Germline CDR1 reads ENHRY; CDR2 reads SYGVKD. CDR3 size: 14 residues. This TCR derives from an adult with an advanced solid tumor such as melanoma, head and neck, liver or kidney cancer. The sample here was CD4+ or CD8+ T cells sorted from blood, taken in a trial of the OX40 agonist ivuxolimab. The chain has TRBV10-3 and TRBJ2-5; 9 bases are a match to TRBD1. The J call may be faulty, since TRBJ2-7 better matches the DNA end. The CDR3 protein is CAISRRQGDYEQYF. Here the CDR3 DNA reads TGTGCCATCAGTCGGAGACAGGGGGACTACGAGCAGTACTTC.